The rows below give T cell receptor beta chains drawn from one sample of a study of T cell changes during pregnancy in multiple sclerosis. TCRdb keeps only in-frame clones here, not all; method: immunoSEQ multiplex PCR. The sample lists under 70,000 clones, around 90% occurring once. The sample here was peripheral blood, taken in the third trimester of pregnancy. These receptors all come from a female donor in good health, enrolled as a control in a pregnancy study. CDR3s include the opening cysteine and the closing phenylalanine or tryptophan. A D gene is named only where the DNA matches it firmly. Not all rows give a size; the values are once, few, many and, for expanded clones, a class.

d_call: TRBD2; clone_size: NA; v_call: TRBV6-5; j_call: TRBJ2-7; cdr3_nt: TGTGCCAGCAGCCTGACTAGCGGGAGGATCGAGCAGTACTTC; cdr3_aa: CASSLTSGRIEQYF
d_call: TRBD2; clone_size: NA; v_call: TRBV5-6; j_call: TRBJ2-5; cdr3_nt: TGTGCCAGCAGCTTGAGGGCCGGGGCGGGAGGCCGTTTGAAGACCCAGTACTTC; cdr3_aa: CASSLRAGAGGRLKTQYF
d_call: NA; clone_size: NA; v_call: TRBV2; j_call: TRBJ2-1; cdr3_nt: TGTGCCACCCATAGTGCTTCGGGGGATGAGCAGTTCTTC; cdr3_aa: CATHSASGDEQFF
d_call: NA; clone_size: NA; v_call: TRBV30; j_call: TRBJ2-7; cdr3_nt: TGTGCCTGGCGGCAGGACTACGAGCAGTACTTC; cdr3_aa: CAWRQDYEQYF
d_call: TRBD2; clone_size: NA; v_call: TRBV4-1; j_call: TRBJ2-5; cdr3_nt: TGCGCCAGCAGCCAAGACTACAGCGGGAGGAAGGAGACCCAGTACTTC; cdr3_aa: CASSQDYSGRKETQYF
d_call: NA; clone_size: NA; v_call: TRBV2; j_call: TRBJ1-1; cdr3_nt: TGTGCCAGCAGTGTGGTGACGGGAAAAGCTTTCTTT; cdr3_aa: CASSVVTGKAFF
d_call: TRBD1; clone_size: NA; v_call: TRBV10-3; j_call: TRBJ2-1; cdr3_nt: TGTGCCATCAGTGAGTCCCAGGGGGCCTGGGAGTATGAGCAGTTCTTC; cdr3_aa: CAISESQGAWEYEQFF
d_call: NA; clone_size: NA; v_call: TRBV15; j_call: TRBJ2-6; cdr3_nt: TGTGCCACCAGCAGCGGGGACTCTTTCTCTGGGGCCAACGTCCTGACTTTC; cdr3_aa: CATSSGDSFSGANVLTF
d_call: NA; clone_size: few; v_call: TRBV27; j_call: TRBJ1-2; cdr3_nt: TGTGCCAGCAGTTTTGCGTTGGACTATGGCTACACCTTC; cdr3_aa: CASSFALDYGYTF
d_call: TRBD2; clone_size: NA; v_call: TRBV19; j_call: TRBJ2-3; cdr3_nt: TGTGCCAGTACCCGAGCGGGGGGAGGAACAGATACGCAGTATTTT; cdr3_aa: CASTRAGGGTDTQYF
d_call: NA; clone_size: once; v_call: TRBV30; j_call: TRBJ1-1; cdr3_nt: TGTGCCTCCGCGGCTGGGGCCATGAACACTGAAGCTTTCTTT; cdr3_aa: CASAAGAMNTEAFF
d_call: TRBD1; clone_size: few; v_call: TRBV29-1; j_call: TRBJ2-1; cdr3_nt: TGCAGCGTCTTGGGGCGGACAGGGCCTTCCTACAATGAGCAGTTCTTC; cdr3_aa: CSVLGRTGPSYNEQFF
d_call: NA; clone_size: NA; v_call: TRBV7-2; j_call: TRBJ2-3; cdr3_nt: TGTGCCAGCAGCCCCCCCGGCACAGATACGCAGTATTTT; cdr3_aa: CASSPPGTDTQYF
d_call: TRBD2; clone_size: NA; v_call: TRBV30; j_call: TRBJ2-5; cdr3_nt: TGTGCCTGGGGACTAGCGGGAGGGGAGACCCAGTACTTC; cdr3_aa: CAWGLAGGETQYF
d_call: NA; clone_size: NA; v_call: TRBV6-6; j_call: TRBJ2-5; cdr3_nt: TGTGCCGGAAGAGACGGGAACCAAGAGACCCAGTACTTC; cdr3_aa: CAGRDGNQETQYF
d_call: NA; clone_size: medium-sized; v_call: TRBV29-1; j_call: TRBJ2-7; cdr3_nt: TGCAGCGCCGGTAGTGGGAAGGCCAGGAGGTACGAGCAGTACTTC; cdr3_aa: CSAGSGKARRYEQYF
d_call: TRBD1; clone_size: NA; v_call: TRBV29-1; j_call: TRBJ1-1; cdr3_nt: TGCAGCGTGGCGACAGGGCCTGAAGCTTTCTTT; cdr3_aa: CSVATGPEAFF
d_call: NA; clone_size: NA; v_call: TRBV11-2; j_call: TRBJ1-1; cdr3_nt: TGTGCCAGCAGCTCGAACCGCGGCTACACTGAAGCTTTCTTT; cdr3_aa: CASSSNRGYTEAFF
d_call: TRBD2; clone_size: NA; v_call: TRBV19; j_call: TRBJ2-1; cdr3_nt: TGTGCCAGTAGTATGGGCCTAGCGGGAGGCTCGATCAATGAGCAGTTCTTC; cdr3_aa: CASSMGLAGGSINEQFF
d_call: TRBD1; clone_size: NA; v_call: TRBV7-9; j_call: TRBJ1-1; cdr3_nt: TGTGCCAGCAGCCCCTCCGGGGGACAGGGGGCCGGGGAAGCTTTCTTT; cdr3_aa: CASSPSGGQGAGEAFF
d_call: TRBD1; clone_size: NA; v_call: TRBV6-1; j_call: TRBJ1-6; cdr3_nt: TGTGCCAGCGGACGACCGGGACAGGGAAATTCACCCCTCCACTTT; cdr3_aa: CASGRPGQGNSPLHF
d_call: NA; clone_size: NA; v_call: TRBV9; j_call: TRBJ1-1; cdr3_nt: TGTGCCAGCAGCCTCACAGCGAACACTGAAGCTTTCTTT; cdr3_aa: CASSLTANTEAFF
d_call: TRBD2; clone_size: NA; v_call: TRBV5-1; j_call: TRBJ2-4; cdr3_nt: TGCGCCAGCAGCTTGGGGCTAGCGGGAGCCAACATTCAGTACTTC; cdr3_aa: CASSLGLAGANIQYF
d_call: NA; clone_size: few; v_call: TRBV4-1; j_call: TRBJ1-6; cdr3_nt: TGCGCCAGCAGCCAAGAGTCAGGGATAACTTCACCCCTCCACTTT; cdr3_aa: CASSQESGITSPLHF
d_call: TRBD2; clone_size: NA; v_call: TRBV4-2; j_call: TRBJ2-1; cdr3_nt: TGTGCCAGCAGCCCAGGGGTTGGCGCGGGAGGGCCCTCCTACAATGAGCAGTTCTTC; cdr3_aa: CASSPGVGAGGPSYNEQFF
d_call: TRBD2; clone_size: NA; v_call: TRBV5-1; j_call: TRBJ2-7; cdr3_nt: TGCGCCAGCAGCTTGGCGGGGCTAGCGGGAGTCGAGCAGTACTTC; cdr3_aa: CASSLAGLAGVEQYF
d_call: NA; clone_size: NA; v_call: TRBV6-6; j_call: TRBJ1-5; cdr3_nt: TGTGCCAGCACCTCGGGTGGCCGGCAGCCCCAGCATTTT; cdr3_aa: CASTSGGRQPQHF
d_call: NA; clone_size: NA; v_call: TRBV29-1; j_call: TRBJ1-1; cdr3_nt: TGCAGCGTTGAAGGACACTTGAACACTGAAGCTTTCTTT; cdr3_aa: CSVEGHLNTEAFF
d_call: TRBD1; clone_size: NA; v_call: TRBV2; j_call: TRBJ1-2; cdr3_nt: TGTGCCAGCAGTGAGAGGTCGGCAGGGGGCGTCTATGGCTACACCTTC; cdr3_aa: CASSERSAGGVYGYTF
d_call: NA; clone_size: NA; v_call: TRBV7-8; j_call: TRBJ1-1; cdr3_nt: TGTGCCAGCAGCCCTCGGGAGAGGACTGAAGCTTTCTTT; cdr3_aa: CASSPRERTEAFF
d_call: NA; clone_size: NA; v_call: TRBV18; j_call: TRBJ1-1; cdr3_nt: TGTGCCAGCTCACCACCCCTTGGGGGAGGTGACAAAGCTTTCTTT; cdr3_aa: CASSPPLGGGDKAFF
d_call: NA; clone_size: NA; v_call: TRBV27; j_call: TRBJ2-2; cdr3_nt: TGTGCCAGCAGTCCACATCTCAGGGGTTTGAACACCGGGGAGCTGTTTTTT; cdr3_aa: CASSPHLRGLNTGELFF
d_call: NA; clone_size: NA; v_call: TRBV7-9; j_call: TRBJ1-5; cdr3_nt: TGTGCCAGCAGCTTATCCGGGGGACAGCCCCAGCATTTT; cdr3_aa: CASSLSGGQPQHF
d_call: TRBD1; clone_size: few; v_call: TRBV30; j_call: TRBJ1-5; cdr3_nt: TGTGCCTGGAGTGTACGGGACAGTGTGAGGCAGCCCCAGCATTTT; cdr3_aa: CAWSVRDSVRQPQHF
d_call: NA; clone_size: NA; v_call: TRBV27; j_call: TRBJ1-1; cdr3_nt: TGTGCCAGCAGTTTATTCGGAGGGTTGAACACTGAAGCTTTCTTT; cdr3_aa: CASSLFGGLNTEAFF
d_call: NA; clone_size: few; v_call: TRBV2; j_call: TRBJ1-1; cdr3_nt: TGTGCCAGTGACTGGGAAGCTTTCTTT; cdr3_aa: CASDWEAFF
d_call: NA; clone_size: NA; v_call: TRBV5-1; j_call: TRBJ2-7; cdr3_nt: TGCGCCAGCAGCGAACGGGACACCCCCTACGAGCAGTACTTC; cdr3_aa: CASSERDTPYEQYF
d_call: TRBD2; clone_size: NA; v_call: TRBV7-2; j_call: TRBJ2-7; cdr3_nt: TGTGCCAGCAGCTCGCCACCGGGACTAGCGGGAGGGGGCAACGAGCAGTACTTC; cdr3_aa: CASSSPPGLAGGGNEQYF
d_call: NA; clone_size: NA; v_call: TRBV5-4; j_call: TRBJ2-7; cdr3_nt: TGTGCCAGCAGGAAAGACTCCTACGAGCAGCACTTC; cdr3_aa: CASRKDSYEQHF
d_call: TRBD2; clone_size: NA; v_call: TRBV29-1; j_call: TRBJ2-6; cdr3_nt: TGCAGCGTACTAGCGGGGGCTAACTCTGGGGCCAACGTCCTGACTTTC; cdr3_aa: CSVLAGANSGANVLTF
d_call: TRBD2; clone_size: NA; v_call: TRBV5-6; j_call: TRBJ2-5; cdr3_nt: TGTGCCAGCAGCCCCCTCGGACTAGCGGGAGGGGGGGAGACCCAGTACTTC; cdr3_aa: CASSPLGLAGGGETQYF
d_call: NA; clone_size: once; v_call: TRBV9; j_call: TRBJ2-1; cdr3_nt: TGTGCCAGCAGCGCAGGGGGGCAGGGGAGTAGGGAGCAGTTCTTC; cdr3_aa: CASSAGGQGSREQFF
d_call: NA; clone_size: NA; v_call: TRBV15; j_call: TRBJ2-2; cdr3_nt: TGTGCCACCAGCCGCCTTGCGGGGGAGCTGTTTTTT; cdr3_aa: CATSRLAGELFF
d_call: TRBD2; clone_size: NA; v_call: TRBV29-1; j_call: TRBJ2-3; cdr3_nt: TGCAGCGTTGCTCTAACTAGCGGATCCACAGATACGCAGTATTTT; cdr3_aa: CSVALTSGSTDTQYF